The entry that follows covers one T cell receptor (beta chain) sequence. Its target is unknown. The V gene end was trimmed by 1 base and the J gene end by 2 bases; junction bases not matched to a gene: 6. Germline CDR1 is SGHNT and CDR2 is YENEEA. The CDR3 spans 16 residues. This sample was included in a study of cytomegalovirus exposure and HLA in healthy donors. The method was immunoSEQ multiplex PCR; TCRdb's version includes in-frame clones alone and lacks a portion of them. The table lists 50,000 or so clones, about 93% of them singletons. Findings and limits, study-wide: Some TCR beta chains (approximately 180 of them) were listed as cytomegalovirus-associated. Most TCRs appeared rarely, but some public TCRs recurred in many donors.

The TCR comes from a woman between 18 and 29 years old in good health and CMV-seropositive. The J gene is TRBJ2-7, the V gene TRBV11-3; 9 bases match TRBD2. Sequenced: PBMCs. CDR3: CASSLALAGSTYEQYF. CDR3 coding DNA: TGTGCCAGCAGCTTAGCCCTAGCGGGGTCAACCTACGAGCAGTACTTC.